This T cell receptor (beta chain) was recorded in a study of blood T cells in healthy people across ages. Study in general: The capture of about one barcoded beta molecule per two T cells was achieved by template switching. Study-wide findings and caveats: Long-lived and aged donors differed, with more naive CD4+ cells and higher diversity in the long-lived.

A minimum of 6 million PBMCs was isolated per sample. RNA extraction gave at least 5.5 micrograms of total RNA per sample. The table lists this clonotype with a count of one. Its antigen remains unidentified. Then a second PCR, running roughly 7 to 11 cycles, was carried out with a sample-barcoded 5' primer and a J-beta primer mix. TCRdb fed the 5' RACE reads into MiXCR, producing one record per CDR3 protein. Of 1.5 million to 1.8 million distinct CDR3 sequences in the sample, less than 45% were seen once. Trimming shortened V by 1 base and J by 4 bases, and 11 bases separated the two germline ends. CDR1 SEHNR and CDR2 FQNEAQ come from the germline V gene (reference sequence). This CDR3 contains 14 residues.

What was sequenced was blood. The rearrangement joins TRBV7-9 to TRBJ2-7; D not certain. The sequence was obtained from a woman between 18 and 29 years old in good health. The CDR3 spells CASSLEEKVYEQYF. The CDR3 bases are TGTGCCAGCAGCTTAGAAGAGAAGGTTTACGAGCAGTACTTC.